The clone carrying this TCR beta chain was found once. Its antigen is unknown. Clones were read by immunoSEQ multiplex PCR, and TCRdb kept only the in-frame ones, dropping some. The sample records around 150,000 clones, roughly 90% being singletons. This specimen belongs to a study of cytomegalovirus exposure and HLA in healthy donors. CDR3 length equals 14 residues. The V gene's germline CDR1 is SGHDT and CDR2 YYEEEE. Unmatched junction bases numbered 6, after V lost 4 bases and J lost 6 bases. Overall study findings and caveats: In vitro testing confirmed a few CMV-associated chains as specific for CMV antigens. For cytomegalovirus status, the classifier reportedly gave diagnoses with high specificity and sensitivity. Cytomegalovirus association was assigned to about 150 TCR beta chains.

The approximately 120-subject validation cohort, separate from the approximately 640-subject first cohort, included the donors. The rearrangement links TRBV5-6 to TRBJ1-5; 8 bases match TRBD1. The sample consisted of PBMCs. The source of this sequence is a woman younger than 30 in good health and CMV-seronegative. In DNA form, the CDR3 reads TGTGCCAGCAGCATGGGACAGGTCTTTCAGCCCCAGCATTTT. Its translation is CASSMGQVFQPQHF.